The rows below give T cell receptor beta chains drawn from one sample of a study of shared clonotypes between healthy human individuals. Libraries were prepared by immunoSEQ multiplex PCR; TCRdb keeps only in-frame clonotypes and omits some of them. The table records 2 million to 3 million clones, 93% of them present only once. The sequencing sample was made of naive CD4+ T cells from PBMCs. All receptors derive from a man aged 18 to 35 in good health. Some clones in this sample may be carry-over from other donors' samples. The CDR3 runs from the conserved cysteine through the conserved F or W. The D gene is left open where the match is weak. Clone size is not always given. Where it is, it says once, few, many or a class for expanded clones.

J gene,D gene,clone size,V gene,CDR3 protein,CDR3 DNA
TRBJ2-5,.,.,TRBV7-2,CASSPAGGQETQYF,TGTGCCAGCAGCCCCGCCGGGGGCCAAGAGACCCAGTACTTC
TRBJ1-2,.,.,TRBV18,CASSQQGSYGYTF,TGTGCCAGCTCACAACAGGGCAGCTATGGCTACACCTTC
TRBJ2-7,.,.,TRBV28,CASSLSGNEQYF,TGTGCCAGCAGTTTATCGGGCAACGAGCAGTACTTC
TRBJ2-5,.,.,TRBV28,CASRTGTLETQYF,TGTGCCAGCAGGACAGGGACTCTTGAGACCCAGTACTTC
TRBJ2-5,.,.,TRBV15,CATSRVFGVGETQYF,TGTGCCACCAGCAGAGTGTTCGGCGTCGGTGAGACCCAGTACTTC
TRBJ1-1,.,.,TRBV11-2,CASSLQMRGAAFF,TGTGCCAGCAGCTTACAGATGAGGGGAGCGGCTTTCTTT
TRBJ2-7,TRBD1,.,TRBV29-1,CSVGPPGTGTYEQYF,TGCAGCGTTGGCCCTCCAGGGACAGGGACTTACGAGCAGTACTTC
TRBJ2-5,.,.,TRBV20-1,CSARGSETQYF,TGCAGTGCTAGGGGGAGTGAGACCCAGTACTTC
TRBJ1-6,TRBD1,.,TRBV7-2,CASSRSTGGNSPLHF,TGTGCCAGCAGCCGTTCGACAGGGGGGAATTCACCCCTCCACTTT
TRBJ2-1,.,.,TRBV7-3,CASSLHQGNEQFF,TGTGCCAGCAGCTTACATCAGGGCAATGAGCAGTTCTTC
TRBJ1-3,.,.,TRBV18,CASSPDSGNTIYF,TGTGCCAGCTCACCCGACTCTGGAAACACCATATATTTT
TRBJ2-5,.,.,TRBV19,CASSMRSETQYF,TGTGCCAGTAGTATGAGGTCGGAGACCCAGTACTTC
TRBJ2-2,TRBD2,.,TRBV29-1,CSGRTSGNTGELFF,TGCAGCGGGCGAACTAGCGGAAATACCGGGGAGCTGTTTTTT
TRBJ1-1,.,.,TRBV9,CASSVVGVMPTEAFF,TGTGCCAGCAGCGTAGTTGGGGTCATGCCCACTGAAGCTTTCTTT
TRBJ2-3,TRBD2,.,TRBV4-2,CASSQVFLRTSGSRDTDTQYF,TGTGCCAGCAGCCAAGTTTTCCTCCGGACTAGCGGGAGTCGGGACACAGATACGCAGTATTTT
TRBJ2-1,TRBD2,.,TRBV11-1,CASSLLAGIYNEQFF,TGTGCCAGCAGCTTACTAGCGGGTATCTACAATGAGCAGTTCTTC
TRBJ2-3,TRBD1,.,TRBV6-5,CASSSRTGIDTQYF,TGTGCCAGCAGTTCCCGGACAGGGATAGATACGCAGTATTTT
TRBJ2-5,TRBD1,.,TRBV7-2,CASSSGTAQETQYF,TGTGCCAGCAGCTCAGGGACAGCCCAAGAGACCCAGTACTTC
TRBJ1-4,.,.,TRBV6-5,CASSSGVTNEKLFF,TGTGCCAGCAGTTCAGGAGTCACTAATGAAAAACTGTTTTTT
TRBJ2-4,.,once,TRBV6-1,CASSEARAGAKNIQYF,TGTGCCAGCAGTGAAGCCCGGGCAGGGGCTAAAAACATTCAGTACTTC
TRBJ2-1,.,once,TRBV7-3,CASSLSGATQQRFF,TGTGCCAGCAGCTTAAGTGGGGCGACGCAGCAACGGTTCTTC
TRBJ2-7,.,.,TRBV15,CATSRAPNPAVYEQYF,TGTGCCACCAGCAGAGCTCCTAACCCAGCGGTCTACGAGCAGTACTTC
TRBJ2-5,.,.,TRBV27,CASSSADQETQYF,TGTGCCAGCAGTTCGGCAGATCAAGAGACCCAGTACTTC
TRBJ1-1,.,.,TRBV7-2,CASSPHPTSDTEAFF,TGTGCCAGCAGCCCCCATCCGACTAGCGACACTGAAGCTTTCTTT
TRBJ2-3,.,.,TRBV12-5,CASGHRDTQYF,TGTGCTAGTGGCCACCGGGATACGCAGTATTTT
TRBJ2-7,TRBD2,.,TRBV5-4,CASSPTQLRTSGYEQYF,TGTGCCAGCAGCCCCACACAATTACGGACTAGTGGTTACGAGCAGTACTTC
TRBJ1-2,.,.,TRBV11-2,CASSLASRVRGYTF,TGTGCCAGCAGCTTAGCGTCCAGGGTGAGAGGCTACACCTTC
TRBJ2-3,.,.,TRBV4-2,CASSLTGQASTDTQYF,TGTGCCAGCAGCCTGACGGGGCAGGCTAGCACAGATACGCAGTATTTT
TRBJ2-7,.,.,TRBV7-3,CASSLIPSAGSYEQYF,TGTGCCAGCAGCTTAATCCCCTCAGCAGGCTCCTACGAGCAGTACTTC